Below are 10 T cell receptor beta chains sequenced from a single sample in a study of CD8+ T cells in alopecia areata. Reverse transcription of extracted RNA yielded cDNA, which provided the sequencing template. The assay was immunoSEQ multiplex PCR, and TCRdb's table has in-frame clones only and misses some. The table records about 150,000 clones, about 54% of them present only once. The sequenced material came from CD4+ T cells sorted from blood. Receptors were obtained from a human donor in good health.

This clone has a count of ten or more. The chain carries TRBV2 and TRBJ1-5; D gene ambiguous. The CDR3 spans 13 residues. V dropped 2 bases and J dropped 3 bases, with 5 bases sitting between them. Germline lookup yields CDR1 SNHLY and CDR2 FYNNEI. In DNA form, the CDR3 reads TGTGCCAGCAGTGAACAGCACAATCAGCCCCAGCATTTT. Translated, it gives CASSEQHNQPQHF.

With respect to this clone: At the DNA level, this CDR3 is encoded by other sequences in the same sample as well. This chain uses TRBV6-6 with TRBJ2-2; D gene unclear. Germline V gene sequence: CDR1 MNHNY, CDR2 SVGAGI (reference sequence). CDR3 size: 13 residues. V was trimmed by 0 bases and J by 5 bases, leaving 4 bases between them. In nucleotides, the CDR3 is TGTGCCAGCAGTTACTCTTTGACCGGGGAGCTGTTTTTT. It yields the protein CASSYSLTGELFF.

The gene calls are TRBV7-8 and TRBJ1-4; no reliable D call. Trimming took off 5 bases at V and 7 bases at J, with 14 bases between the two ends. The CDR3 totals 14 residues. Looked up from germline, CDR1 is SGHVS and CDR2 is FQNEAQ. CDR3 DNA: TGTGCCAGCAGCGAAACCCGGTGGGTTGAAAAACTGTTTTTT. Amino acids: CASSETRWVEKLFF. Full variable domain (remainder filled in from reference TRBV7-8 and TRBJ1-4): GAGVSQSPRYKVAKRGQDVALRCDPISGHVSLFWYQQALGQGPEFLTYFQNEAQLDKSGLPSDRFFAERPEGSVSTLKIQRTQQEDSAVYLCASSETRWVEKLFFGSGTQLSVL.

The J gene is TRBJ2-3, the V gene TRBV30, with unresolved D. Trimming left V 3 bases short and J 0 bases short, with 7 bases between. The CDR3 has 13 residues. The germline V gene encodes CDR1 GTSNPN and CDR2 SVGIG (reference sequence). The DNA of the CDR3 is TGTGCCTGGAGGGCGGCTAGCACAGATACGCAGTATTTT. This encodes CAWRAASTDTQYF.

The chain joins TRBV27 to TRBJ1-2; 9 positions agree with TRBD1. The CDR3 consists of 14 residues. The germline V gene encodes CDR1 MNHEY and CDR2 SMNVEV (reference sequence). Germline trimming cut 3 bases from V and 3 bases from J; bases unmatched to any gene: 2. CDR3 residues: CASSFRTGDYGYTF. CDR3 nucleotides: TGTGCCAGCAGTTTTCGGACAGGGGACTATGGCTACACCTTC.

The chain employs TRBV6-5 and TRBJ2-3; D unclear. The CDR3 is made up of 15 amino acids. With 2 bases removed from V and 3 bases from J, the gap between germline ends came to 12 bases. Germline V CDR1 and CDR2: MNHEY, SVGAGI. CDR3 amino acids: CASSYLGRPTDTQYF. CDR3 sequence (DNA): TGTGCCAGCAGTTACCTTGGACGGCCAACAGATACGCAGTATTTT.

J is TRBJ1-1 and V is TRBV30; D ambiguous. The CDR3 loop spans 13 amino acids. V lost 2 bases and J lost 5, with 12 bases in between. Germline V gives CDR1 GTSNPN, CDR2 SVGIG (reference sequence). The CDR3 region has the DNA TGTGCCTGGAGTATGAGGATGGATACTGAAGCTTTCTTT. Protein product: CAWSMRMDTEAFF.

The V and J genes are TRBV4-2 and TRBJ2-4; D may be TRBD1 or TRBD2 (5 bases each). The CDR3 is 18 residues long. CDR1 is LGHNA, CDR2 YNFKEQ, per germline. The ends were cut back, 4 bases at V and 0 bases at J, with 19 bases in the middle. The CDR3 nucleotides are TGTGCCAGCAGCCGACAAGTACCGGGGCCAATAGCCAAAAACATTCAGTACTTC. Amino acid sequence: CASSRQVPGPIAKNIQYF.

The V and J genes are TRBV30 and TRBJ1-1, with D possibly being TRBD1 (6 bases). V lost 2 bases and J 7 bases, leaving 14 bases between the germline ends. Per the germline V gene, CDR1 is GTSNPN and CDR2 is SVGIG (reference sequence). The CDR3 length is 13 residues. The CDR3 sequence: CAWSRRRGDEAFF. The DNA for the CDR3 is TGTGCCTGGAGTAGGAGAAGGGGGGATGAAGCTTTCTTT.

The chain combines TRBV2 with TRBJ1-1, with no clear D. Trimming shortened V by 5 bases and J by 0 bases, and 10 bases separated the two germline ends. Germline CDR1 SNHLY, CDR2 FYNNEI. The CDR3 totals 14 residues. This chain's CDR3 is CASSLKGMNTEAFF. CDR3 nucleotides: TGTGCCAGCAGTCTTAAGGGTATGAACACTGAAGCTTTCTTT. Filled out from reference TRBV2 and TRBJ1-1, the complete variable domain reads EPEVTQTPSHQVTQMGQEVILRCVPISNHLYFYWYRQILGQKVEFLVSFYNNEISEKSEIFDDQFSVERPDGSNFTLKIRSTKLEDSAMYFCASSLKGMNTEAFFGQGTRLTVV.